This entry lists 21 T cell receptor beta chains sequenced from one sample in a study of T cell changes during pregnancy in multiple sclerosis. Assay used: immunoSEQ multiplex PCR; TCRdb lists only in-frame clones, some missing. The data hold some 60,000 clones, with 88% observed a single time. This material consisted of CD4+ T cells from peripheral blood mononuclear cells, taken in the third trimester of pregnancy. Receptors were obtained from a female donor with multiple sclerosis, enrolled in a pregnancy study.

The J gene is TRBJ2-5, the V gene TRBV19; a weak D match, TRBD2 (6 bases). Germline assignment: CDR1 LNHDA and CDR2 SQIVND (reference sequence). The CDR3 covers 13 residues. Trimming shortened V by 4 bases and J by 4 bases, and 10 bases separated the two germline ends. The CDR3 region has the DNA TGTGCCAGTAGTAACGGGGGTGGAGAGACCCAGTACTTC. Its protein product is CASSNGGGETQYF.

This clone was recorded only once. This sample also contains other DNA sequences that code for the same CDR3. V gene TRBV5-1 combines with J gene TRBJ1-1, with D possibly matching TRBD1 (6 bases). With 2 bases removed from V and 3 bases from J, the gap between germline ends came to 8 bases. The length of the CDR3 is 13 residues. Germline V lookup: CDR1 SGHRS, CDR2 YFSETQ. Written as DNA, the CDR3 is TGCGCCAGCAGCTTTTCAGGGGACACTGAAGCTTTCTTT. This codes for CASSFSGDTEAFF.

The chain is built from TRBV7-2 and TRBJ2-3, with 9 bases matching TRBD2. Per the germline V gene, CDR1 is SGHTA and CDR2 is FQGNSA. The length of the CDR3 is 15 residues. V lost 3 bases, J lost 4 bases, and 5 bases stayed unmatched. The DNA for the CDR3 is TGTGCCAGCAGCTTTTCTGCGGGGGGGGCAGATACGCAGTATTTT. This gives the protein CASSFSAGGADTQYF.

This clone was observed a single time. The CDR3 bases are TGTGCCAGCAGCTTAGAAATTTTATCGGGACAGGGGGCTCTCGAGCAGTACTTC. It yields the protein CASSLEILSGQGALEQYF. This sequence joins TRBV7-9 and TRBJ2-7, with 12 bases lining up with TRBD1. CDR1 and CDR2 from the germline V gene are SEHNR and FQNEAQ (reference sequence). Unmatched junction bases numbered 13, after V lost 1 base and J lost 6 bases. The CDR3 is 18 amino acids.

The chain combines TRBV25-1 with TRBJ2-2; D may be TRBD2 (7 bases). CDR1 is MGHDK and CDR2 is SYGVNS in the germline V gene. This CDR3 has 17 amino acids. Trimming left V 1 base short and J 5 bases short, with 17 bases between. CDR3: CASSEWRGGADTGELFF. CDR3 bases: TGTGCCAGCAGTGAATGGAGGGGGGGCGCGGATACCGGGGAGCTGTTTTTT.

This clone was seen only once. The chain has TRBV18 and TRBJ2-5, with 9 bases fitting TRBD1. V lost 2 bases to trimming and J lost 4 bases; unmatched junction nucleotides: 5. The CDR3 sequence is 15 residues long. The V gene's germline CDR1 is KGHSH and CDR2 LQKENI. DNA for the CDR3: TGTGCCAGCTCACCAATCAAGGGACAGGGAGAGACCCAGTACTTC. Translating gives CASSPIKGQGETQYF.

The chain couples TRBV7-2 to TRBJ1-3, with a tentative D call TRBD1 (6 bases). V lost 1 base and J 2 bases, leaving 12 bases between the germline ends. The CDR3 runs 16 residues. CDR1 and CDR2 (germline): SGHTA, FQGNSA. CDR3 sequence: CASSLGYRVTGNTIYF. The CDR3 bases are TGTGCCAGCAGCTTAGGTTACAGGGTGACTGGAAACACCATATATTTT. Using reference TRBV7-2 and TRBJ1-3 for the parts outside the CDR3, the full variable domain is GAGVSQSPSNKVTEKGKDVELRCDPISGHTALYWYRQSLGQGLEFLIYFQGNSAPDKSGLPSDRFSAERTGGSVSTLTIQRTQQEDSAVYLCASSLGYRVTGNTIYFGEGSWLTVV.

The CDR3 nucleotides read TGTGCCAGCAGCTTACGGGACAGGGGGCAGGAGACCCAGTACTTC. It specifies CASSLRDRGQETQYF. The gene calls are TRBV7-8 and TRBJ2-5; the match to TRBD1 covers 12 bases. With V trimmed by 2 bases and J by 5 bases, 3 bases remained unmatched. CDR3 length: 15 amino acids. From germline, CDR1 is SGHVS and CDR2 FQNEAQ.

For this clone: The sample holds other DNA sequences that translate to the same CDR3. This chain connects TRBV10-2 to TRBJ1-2; D is possibly TRBD1 (6 bases). CDR3 length equals 14 residues. Germline CDR1 WSHSY, CDR2 SAAADI. V lost 6 bases and J 3 bases, leaving 14 bases between the germline ends. CDR3 residues: CASRETGNDYGYTF. Here the CDR3 DNA reads TGCGCCAGCAGAGAAACAGGGAATGACTATGGCTACACCTTC.

In its sample, this clone was seen a few times. This chain links TRBV5-6 with TRBJ1-2; D is unresolved. V was shortened by 3 bases and J by 4 bases, with 4 bases between the two germline ends. The CDR3 is 11 amino acids. CDR1 and CDR2 from the germline V gene are SGHDT and YYEEEE. The CDR3 loop is CASSWAYGYTF. As DNA, the CDR3 is TGTGCCAGCAGCTGGGCCTATGGCTACACCTTC. The full variable domain, with the rest looked up from reference TRBV5-6 and TRBJ1-2, is DAGVTQSPTHLIKTRGQQVTLRCSPKSGHDTVSWYQQALGQGPQFIFQYYEEEERQRGNFPDRFSGHQFPNYSSELNVNALLLGDSALYLCASSWAYGYTFGSGTRLTVV.

The chain uses TRBV5-4 and TRBJ2-3; tentative D call: TRBD1 (6 bases). The CDR3 has 18 amino acids. Trimming cost V 3 bases and J 4 bases, with 24 bases left between them. Looked up from germline, CDR1 is SGHNT and CDR2 is YYREEE (reference sequence). In nucleotides, the CDR3 is TGTGCCAGCAGCTGGGGCCCGGACTGGGGGCGCGGATCAGATACGCAGTATTTT. It specifies CASSWGPDWGRGSDTQYF.

With respect to this clone: A read error may account for a junction end that differs from germline. The chain joins TRBV5-1 to TRBJ2-4, with D maybe TRBD2 (7 bases). The CDR3 is 13 residues long. The germline V gene has CDR1 SGHRS and CDR2 YFSETQ. CDR3 sequence: CASSLEAGALPSF. DNA for the CDR3: TGCGCCAGCAGCTTGGAGGCGGGGGCACTCCCTAGTTTC.

V usage is TRBV2 and J usage is TRBJ1-1; the D is unclear. Per germline, CDR1 SNHLY and CDR2 FYNNEI. V lost 7 bases, J lost 3 bases, and 15 bases lay in between. The CDR3 has 14 amino acids. CDR3 region: CASKATQTDTEAFF. CDR3 nucleotides: TGTGCCAGCAAGGCGACTCAAACCGACACTGAAGCTTTCTTT.

The V gene is TRBV6-5, the J gene TRBJ2-7, with D perhaps TRBD2 (6 bases). CDR1 and CDR2 from the germline V gene are MNHEY and SVGAGI. The CDR3 is 14 residues long. The V gene lost 1 base and the J gene lost 6 bases, with 13 bases spanning the gap. The CDR3 nucleotides read TGTGCCAGCAGTTACTGGCAGGGAGGAAGCGAGCAGTACTTC. It translates to CASSYWQGGSEQYF.

The chain couples TRBV27 to TRBJ1-1; tentatively, D is TRBD1 (6 bases). The CDR3 consists of 15 residues. Germline V lookup: CDR1 MNHEY, CDR2 SMNVEV (reference sequence). V was cut by 5 bases and J by 3 bases, with 16 bases left in between. CDR3 amino acids: CASSPPSGVDTEAFF. The DNA for the CDR3 is TGTGCCAGCAGTCCCCCTTCAGGGGTCGACACTGAAGCTTTCTTT.

The rearrangement uses TRBV7-2 and TRBJ2-3; D perhaps matches TRBD2 (6 bases). V was pared by 4 bases and J by 2 bases, with 16 bases between. Per germline, CDR1 SGHTA and CDR2 FQGNSA. CDR3 length equals 16 residues. The CDR3 DNA follows: TGTGCCAGCAGCTCCGGGGGTAGCGGTTTCACAGATACGCAGTATTTT. This translates into CASSSGGSGFTDTQYF. The full variable domain, with the rest looked up from reference TRBV7-2 and TRBJ2-3, is GAGVSQSPSNKVTEKGKDVELRCDPISGHTALYWYRQSLGQGLEFLIYFQGNSAPDKSGLPSDRFSAERTGGSVSTLTIQRTQQEDSAVYLCASSSGGSGFTDTQYFGPGTRLTVL.

The chain joins TRBV5-1 to TRBJ1-1; TRBD1 might be the D (5 bases). The length of the CDR3 is 14 residues. Germline CDR1 reads SGHRS; CDR2 reads YFSETQ. V lost 5 bases, J lost 0 bases, and 11 bases lay in between. The CDR3 nucleotides are TGCGCCAGCAGGGGGCGTATCATGAACACTGAAGCTTTCTTT. Translation: CASRGRIMNTEAFF.

This chain connects TRBV10-3 to TRBJ1-1, with TRBD1 as a possible D gene (5 bases). The CDR3 has 13 amino acids. V lost 10 bases to trimming and J lost 2 bases, with 14 bases between them. Looked up from germline, CDR1 is ENHRY and CDR2 is SYGVKD. CDR3 sequence reads: CATEKGPNTEAFF. CDR3 nucleotide sequence: TGTGCCACGGAAAAGGGGCCTAACACTGAAGCTTTCTTT.

This chain connects TRBV4-2 to TRBJ1-2; weak D call: TRBD1 (5 bases). The V gene lost 0 bases and the J gene lost 6 bases, with 8 bases spanning the gap. Germline V gene lookup returns CDR1 LGHNA and CDR2 YNFKEQ. This CDR3 contains 13 residues. The CDR3 DNA reads TGTGCCAGCAGCCAAGATCAAGGGGATGGCTACACCTTC. Translation gives CASSQDQGDGYTF.

The CDR3 here is CASSLRSGGATGELFF. The CDR3 bases are TGTGCCAGCAGCTTACGCTCGGGGGGCGCGACCGGGGAGCTGTTTTTT. V is TRBV7-2 and J is TRBJ2-2, with D maybe TRBD2 (7 bases). The V end was cut by 2 bases, the J end by 5 bases, with 15 bases between. Germline CDR1 is SGHTA and CDR2 is FQGNSA. The CDR3 runs to 16 residues.

The V call is TRBV19, the J call TRBJ1-2, with 10 nucleotides matching TRBD1. Germline V CDR1 and CDR2: LNHDA, SQIVND (reference sequence). The CDR3 is 15 amino acids. V trimming: 0 bases; J trimming: 5 bases; junction bases outside the gene matches: 3. CDR3 sequence reads: CASSIEGQGFYGYTF. Written as DNA, the CDR3 is TGTGCCAGTAGTATAGAGGGACAGGGGTTTTATGGCTACACCTTC.